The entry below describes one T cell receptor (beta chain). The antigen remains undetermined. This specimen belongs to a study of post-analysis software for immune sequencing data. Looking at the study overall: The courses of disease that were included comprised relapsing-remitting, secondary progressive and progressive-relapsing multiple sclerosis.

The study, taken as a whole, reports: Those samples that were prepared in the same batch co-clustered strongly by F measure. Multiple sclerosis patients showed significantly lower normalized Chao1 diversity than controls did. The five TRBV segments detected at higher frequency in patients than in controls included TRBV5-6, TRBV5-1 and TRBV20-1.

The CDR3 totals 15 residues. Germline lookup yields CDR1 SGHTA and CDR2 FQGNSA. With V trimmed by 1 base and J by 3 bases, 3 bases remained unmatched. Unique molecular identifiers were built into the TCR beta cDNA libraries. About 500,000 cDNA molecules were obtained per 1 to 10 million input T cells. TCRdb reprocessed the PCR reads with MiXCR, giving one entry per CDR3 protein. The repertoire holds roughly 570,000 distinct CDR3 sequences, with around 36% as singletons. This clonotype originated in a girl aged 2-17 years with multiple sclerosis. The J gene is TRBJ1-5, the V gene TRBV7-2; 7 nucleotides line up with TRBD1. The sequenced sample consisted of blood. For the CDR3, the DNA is TGTGCCAGCAGCTTAGTAGGACAGGCCAATCAGCCCCAGCATTTT. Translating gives CASSLVGQANQPQHF.